The clone carrying this T cell receptor beta chain was detected a few times. The target antigen is unknown. Template material for amplifying TCR beta CDR3 regions consisted of RNA transcripts. The HTBI primer set drove a first-round RT-PCR of the TCR CDR3. TCRdb re-called the multiplex PCR reads through MiXCR, storing one row per CDR3 protein. The repertoire includes about 700,000 distinct CDR3 sequences, 12% to 15% of them detected once, and roughly 10% sits in the top ten. The hyperthyroidism was newly diagnosed and had lasted under 2 months; the patients were aged 18 to 65. Uncontrolled infection, other autoimmune disease, pregnancy or lactation excluded patients. These data belong to a study of T cells in Graves' hyperthyroidism and ophthalmopathy. General study findings and limits: Prediction of ophthalmopathy progression came a median 6.5 months pre-onset.

This sequence originates from a woman aged 18-35 years with Graves' hyperthyroidism. The source material was blood.

The CDR3 loop reads CASSPPLLALTYNEQFF. The CDR3, as DNA: TGTGCCAGCAGCCCCCCGCTTCTAGCGCTAACCTACAATGAGCAGTTCTTC. V is TRBV7-9 and J is TRBJ2-1; D perhaps matches TRBD2 (6 bases). The germline V gene has CDR1 SEHNR and CDR2 FQNEAQ (reference sequence). CDR3 length: 17 amino acids. The V and J ends lost 5 bases and 2 bases respectively, with 19 bases between them.